Each of the 12 T cell receptor beta chains below was sequenced from the same sample in a study of Ad26.COV2.S vaccination and SARS-CoV-2 variants. Specified treatment: roughly 20 received Ad26.COV2.S at low or high dose, single or two shots; about five received placebo; per-sample allocation not given. Following the first vaccine or placebo injection, samples were taken on day 63. Profiled with immunoSEQ multiplex PCR; TCRdb holds only in-frame clones, not every one. The profile covers about 350,000 clones, with more than 75% appearing a single time and 3% to 4% taken by the ten largest. This material consisted of peripheral blood, taken in a trial of Ad26.COV2.S vaccine versus placebo. These receptors were taken from a person aged 18-65 years who received the Ad26.COV2.S COVID-19 vaccine or a placebo.

The chain joins TRBV6-2 or TRBV6-3 to TRBJ1-5; D is possibly TRBD1 (5 bases). Between the trimmed V and J ends, which lost 2 bases and 5 bases, there was a span of 10 bases. CDR1 and CDR2 (germline): MNHEY, SVGEGT. The CDR3 is 14 residues long. CDR3 sequence: CASSYLRDDQPQHF. The CDR3 DNA follows: TGTGCCAGCAGTTACCTCAGGGATGATCAGCCCCAGCATTTT.

V usage is TRBV11-2 and J usage is TRBJ1-3; D unresolved. From germline, CDR1 is SGHAT and CDR2 FQNNGV. V lost 1 base and J 0 bases, leaving 10 bases between the germline ends. This CDR3 contains 16 residues. The CDR3 reads CASSLGALYSGNTIYF. The CDR3 nucleotides are TGTGCCAGCAGCTTAGGGGCACTCTACTCTGGAAACACCATATATTTT.

As regards this clone: The same CDR3 can be traced to other DNA sequences in this sample. This sequence joins TRBV2 and TRBJ2-3; 8 nucleotides align to TRBD1. Germline V gene lookup returns CDR1 SNHLY and CDR2 FYNNEI. V was pared by 4 bases and J by 4 bases, with 1 base of the junction left unmatched. This CDR3 region has 13 residues. CDR3 loop: CASSAGGADTQYF. The CDR3 coding sequence is TGTGCCAGCAGTGCAGGGGGCGCAGATACGCAGTATTTT.

This sequence joins TRBV27 and TRBJ2-7; D is tentatively TRBD1 or TRBD2 (5 bases each). The CDR3 extends over 17 amino acids. Germline V gene lookup returns CDR1 MNHEY and CDR2 SMNVEV (reference sequence). V shed 0 bases and J shed 2 bases, with 17 bases lying between them. CDR3 sequence reads: CASSLSGDGPSPYEQYF. In nucleotides, the CDR3 is TGTGCCAGCAGTTTATCGGGGGACGGTCCGTCCCCCTACGAGCAGTACTTC.

The V gene is TRBV7-9, the J gene TRBJ2-7; perhaps TRBD1 as D (6 bases). Trimming shortened V by 5 bases and J by 8 bases, and 28 bases separated the two germline ends. The CDR3 spans 17 residues. In germline, CDR1 is SEHNR, CDR2 FQNEAQ (reference sequence). The CDR3 protein is CASSPNPGQGRSTKQYF. The CDR3 coding sequence is TGTGCCAGCAGCCCAAATCCCGGCCAGGGGCGATCTACGAAGCAGTACTTC. Looking up the rest from reference TRBV7-9 and TRBJ2-7 gives the full variable domain: DTGVSQNPRHKITKRGQNVTFRCDPISEHNRLYWYRQTLGQGPEFLTYFQNEAQLEKSRLLSDRFSAERPKGSFSTLEIQRTEQGDSAMYLCASSPNPGQGRSTKQYFGPGTRLTVT.

The J gene is TRBJ2-1, the V gene TRBV27; D remains ambiguous. The V gene lost 5 bases and the J gene lost 9 bases, with 20 bases spanning the gap. Per the germline V gene, CDR1 is MNHEY and CDR2 is SMNVEV (reference sequence). The CDR3 length is 15 residues. In DNA form, the CDR3 reads TGTGCCAGCAGTCCCTCGGCTAGGGTGGATAGTGAGCAGTTCTTC. Its translation is CASSPSARVDSEQFF.

V is TRBV9 and J is TRBJ2-3; D call uncertain. The CDR3 loop spans 14 amino acids. V was cut by 4 bases and J by 2 bases, with 11 bases left in between. CDR1 and CDR2 from the germline V gene are SGDLS and YYNGEE. CDR3 loop: CASSQTTFTDTQYF. Here the CDR3 DNA reads TGTGCCAGCAGCCAAACTACTTTCACAGATACGCAGTATTTT.

A note on this clone: This sample includes further DNA sequences coding for the same CDR3. V usage is TRBV27 and J usage is TRBJ1-2; a possible D gene is TRBD1 (5 bases). Germline CDR1 and CDR2: MNHEY and SMNVEV (reference sequence). Trimming stripped 2 bases from V and 8 bases from J, with 12 bases between. This CDR3 comprises 13 residues. CDR3 in DNA: TGTGCCAGCAGTTTAGGGACCGGGCAGGGCTACACCTTC. Translated, it gives CASSLGTGQGYTF.

This clone was observed a handful of times. The V and J genes are TRBV5-5 and TRBJ1-5; TRBD1 agrees at 9 bases. The CDR3 has 14 residues. Trimming cost V 0 bases and J 8 bases; bases outside gene matches: 3. Germline V gene sequence: CDR1 SGHKS, CDR2 YYEKEE (reference sequence). CDR3 residues: CASSLGDRAEPQHF. The DNA for the CDR3 is TGTGCCAGCAGCTTGGGGGACAGGGCCGAGCCCCAGCATTTT.

The chain uses TRBV7-9 and TRBJ2-1, with 8 bases identical to TRBD1. In germline, CDR1 is SEHNR, CDR2 FQNEAQ (reference sequence). J lost 8 bases, V lost 5 bases, and 5 bases had no gene match. The CDR3 is 13 amino acids. The CDR3 DNA reads as TGTGCCAGCAGCGCCATACAGGGGGATGAGCAGTTCTTC. It encodes CASSAIQGDEQFF.

The chain recombines TRBV24-1 with TRBJ2-3, with D perhaps being TRBD1 or TRBD2 (5 bases each). Trimming left V 7 bases short and J 6 bases short, with 13 bases between. The CDR3 contains 13 residues. Per the germline V gene, CDR1 is KGHDR and CDR2 is SFDVKD. The DNA of the CDR3 is TGTGCCACCAGGTTGGCCGAGGGGGATACGCAGTATTTT. This sequence encodes CATRLAEGDTQYF.

The gene calls are TRBV21-1 and TRBJ2-5. TRBV21-1 is deemed a pseudogene. This CDR3 spans 13 amino acids. The CDR3 nucleotides are TGTGCCAGCAGCGACCGACCACAAGAGACCCAGTACTTC. It yields the protein CASSDRPQETQYF.